This TCR beta chain was sequenced in a study of T-cell reconstitution after alpha-beta-depleted transplantation in children. The V gene lost 2 bases and the J gene lost 1 base, with 6 bases spanning the gap. Germline lookup yields CDR1 MNHEY and CDR2 SVGAGI. CDR3 length equals 13 residues. Study-level findings and limits: A year had passed since transplant, and T-cell counts and diversity by then came mostly from newly produced T cells. About two months after transplant, alpha-beta T cells reportedly came from several hundred expanded graft clones. It was surviving recipient T cells and thymic progenitors that gave some patients high TCRbeta diversity at day 60.

It was with unique molecular identifiers that the TCRbeta library was prepared. TCRdb re-called the PCR reads through MiXCR, storing one row per CDR3 protein. In the table there are 530,000 or so distinct CDR3 sequences, 27% of which are singletons. About this clonotype: What it binds is not known.

This rearrangement joins TRBV6-5 to TRBJ2-7; D gene uncertain. This sequence was found in a boy younger than two with Wiskott-Aldrich syndrome, due to receive a stem cell transplant. This sample comprised PBMCs, obtained before TCRalphabeta/CD19-depleted stem cell transplant. CDR3 loop: CASSYGASYEQYF. The DNA of the CDR3 is TGTGCCAGCAGTTACGGCGCTTCCTACGAGCAGTACTTC.